This TCR beta chain emerged from a study of blood T cell repertoires in COVID-19. Germline V gene sequence: CDR1 SEHNR, CDR2 FQNEAQ (reference sequence). The V gene lost 1 base and the J gene lost 8 bases, with 14 bases spanning the gap. The CDR3 length is 14 residues. Produced via immunoSEQ multiplex PCR; TCRdb's table is partial and in-frame only. The sample lists roughly 200,000 clones, roughly 87% occurring once. Sequencing was done on a sample of PBMCs or T cells enriched from blood (not recorded which). The chain uses TRBV7-9 and TRBJ1-1; D gene uncertain. This TCR was recovered from a woman between 40 and 55 years old with acute COVID-19. The CDR3 protein is CASSLDLLGGEAFF. The CDR3 DNA reads TGTGCCAGCAGCTTAGATCTCCTGGGAGGGGAAGCTTTCTTT.